The T cell receptor (beta chain) under discussion was sequenced for a study of beta chain features in type 1 diabetes. General study findings and limits: Across all four CD4+ subsets, people with type 1 diabetes showed modestly shorter TCRB CDR3s. PCR might pick shorter templates more often, in the same way for patients and controls.

cDNA synthesis used the whole RNA isolate, giving expressed TCRB sequences. Regulatory, naive and central memory T cell samples averaged approximately 3.3 million reads. Clones were read by immunoSEQ multiplex PCR, and TCRdb kept only the in-frame ones, dropping some. The sample has around 360,000 clones; roughly 12% are singletons. Trimming removed 6 bases from V and 3 bases from J; junction bases left unmatched: 5. CDR3 length: 15 amino acids. CDR1 MNHEY and CDR2 SMNVEV come from the germline V gene (reference sequence). Comments on this clone: Its antigen is as yet unknown.

Every participating donor gave one draw, a heparinised blood sample averaging about 120 mL. Each of the sorted populations had a purity greater than 95%. This TCR was recovered from a woman under 30 with type 1 diabetes. The V and J genes are TRBV27 and TRBJ2-1, with 10 nucleotides matching TRBD2. The material sequenced was naive CD4+ T cells from blood. For the CDR3, the DNA is TGTGCCAGCAGACAAAGACTAGCGGGCTACAATGAGCAGTTCTTC. It specifies CASRQRLAGYNEQFF.